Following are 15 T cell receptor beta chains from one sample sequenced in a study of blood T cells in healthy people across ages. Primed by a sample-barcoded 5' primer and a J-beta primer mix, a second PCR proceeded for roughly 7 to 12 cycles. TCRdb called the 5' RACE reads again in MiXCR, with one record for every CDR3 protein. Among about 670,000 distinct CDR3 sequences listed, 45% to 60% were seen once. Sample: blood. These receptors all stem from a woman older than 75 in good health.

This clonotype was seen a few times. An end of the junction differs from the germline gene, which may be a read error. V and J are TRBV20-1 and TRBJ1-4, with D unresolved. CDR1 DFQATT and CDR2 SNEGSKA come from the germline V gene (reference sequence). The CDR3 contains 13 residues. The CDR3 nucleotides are TGCAGTGCTAGGGAAGGTACTAAAGAAAAACTGTTTTTT. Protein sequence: CSAREGTKEKLFF.

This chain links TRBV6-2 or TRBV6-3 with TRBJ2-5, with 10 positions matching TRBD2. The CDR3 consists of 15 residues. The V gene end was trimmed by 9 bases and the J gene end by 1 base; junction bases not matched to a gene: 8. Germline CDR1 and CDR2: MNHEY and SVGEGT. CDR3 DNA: TGTGCCAGTTATAGCGGGGGGATTGGCCAAGAGACCCAGTACTTC. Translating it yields CASYSGGIGQETQYF.

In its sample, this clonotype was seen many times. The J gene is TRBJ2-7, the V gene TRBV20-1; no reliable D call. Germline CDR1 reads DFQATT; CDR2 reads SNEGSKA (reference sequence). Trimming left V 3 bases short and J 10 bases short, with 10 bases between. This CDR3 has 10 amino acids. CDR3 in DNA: TGCAGTGCTAGTTCTTTGCCCCAGTACTTC. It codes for CSASSLPQYF.

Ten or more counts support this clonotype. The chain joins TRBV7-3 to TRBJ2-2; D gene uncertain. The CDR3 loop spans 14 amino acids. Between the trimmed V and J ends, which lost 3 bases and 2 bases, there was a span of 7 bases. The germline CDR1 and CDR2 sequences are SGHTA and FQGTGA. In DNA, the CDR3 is TGTGCCAGCAGCTTCACAAGTAACACCGGGGAGCTGTTTTTT. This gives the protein CASSFTSNTGELFF. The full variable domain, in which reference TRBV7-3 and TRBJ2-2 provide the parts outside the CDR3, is GAGVSQTPSNKVTEKGKYVELRCDPISGHTALYWYRQSLGQGPEFLIYFQGTGAADDSGLPNDRFFAVRPEGSVSTLKIQRTERGDSAVYLCASSFTSNTGELFFGEGSRLTVL.

CDR3 in amino acids: CASSQESVDIYNEQFF. CDR3 nucleotide sequence: TGTGCCAGCAGCCAAGAGAGCGTGGACATTTACAATGAGCAGTTCTTC. This chain links TRBV4-2 with TRBJ2-1; possibly TRBD1 for D (5 bases). Germline V gene lookup returns CDR1 LGHNA and CDR2 YNFKEQ. This CDR3 comprises 16 residues. V shed 0 bases and J shed 4 bases, with 13 bases lying between them.

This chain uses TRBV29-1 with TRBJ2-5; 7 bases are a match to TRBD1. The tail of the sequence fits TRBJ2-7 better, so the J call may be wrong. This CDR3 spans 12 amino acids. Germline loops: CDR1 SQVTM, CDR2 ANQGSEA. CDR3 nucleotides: TGCAGCGTTGAACAGGGGGCCTACGAGCAGTACTTC. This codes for CSVEQGAYEQYF.

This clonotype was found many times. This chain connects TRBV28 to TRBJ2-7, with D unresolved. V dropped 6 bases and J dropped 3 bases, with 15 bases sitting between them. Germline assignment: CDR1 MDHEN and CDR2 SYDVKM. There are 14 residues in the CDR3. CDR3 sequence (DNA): TGTGCCAGCAGGACTGGGAAGGCTTTCTACGAGCAGTACTTC. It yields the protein CASRTGKAFYEQYF. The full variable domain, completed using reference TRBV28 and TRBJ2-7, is DVKVTQSSRYLVKRTGEKVFLECVQDMDHENMFWYRQDPGLGLRLIYFSYDVKMKEKGDIPEGYSVSREKKERFSLILESASTNQTSMYLCASRTGKAFYEQYFGPGTRLTVT.

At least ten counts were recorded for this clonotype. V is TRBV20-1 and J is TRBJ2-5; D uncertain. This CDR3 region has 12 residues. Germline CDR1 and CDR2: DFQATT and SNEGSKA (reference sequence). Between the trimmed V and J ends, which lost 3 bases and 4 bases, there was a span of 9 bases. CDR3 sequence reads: CSASMITETQYF. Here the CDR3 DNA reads TGCAGTGCTAGTATGATTACAGAGACCCAGTACTTC.

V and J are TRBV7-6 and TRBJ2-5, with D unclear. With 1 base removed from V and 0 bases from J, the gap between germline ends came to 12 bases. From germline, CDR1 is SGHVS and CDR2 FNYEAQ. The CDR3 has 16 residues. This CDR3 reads CASSLELAAYQETQYF. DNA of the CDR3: TGTGCCAGCAGCTTAGAGTTGGCGGCGTACCAAGAGACCCAGTACTTC. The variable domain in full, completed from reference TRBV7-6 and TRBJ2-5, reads GAGVSQSPRYKVTKRGQDVALRCDPISGHVSLYWYRQALGQGPEFLTYFNYEAQQDKSGLPNDRFSAERPEGSISTLTIQRTEQRDSAMYRCASSLELAAYQETQYFGPGTRLLVL.

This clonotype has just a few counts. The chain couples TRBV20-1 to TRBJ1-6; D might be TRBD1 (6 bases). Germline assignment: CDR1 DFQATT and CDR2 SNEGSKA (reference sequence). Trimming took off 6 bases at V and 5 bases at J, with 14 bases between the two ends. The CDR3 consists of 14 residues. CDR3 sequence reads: CSARGDRNNSPLHF. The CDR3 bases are TGCAGTGCCCGCGGAGACAGGAATAATTCACCCCTCCACTTT.

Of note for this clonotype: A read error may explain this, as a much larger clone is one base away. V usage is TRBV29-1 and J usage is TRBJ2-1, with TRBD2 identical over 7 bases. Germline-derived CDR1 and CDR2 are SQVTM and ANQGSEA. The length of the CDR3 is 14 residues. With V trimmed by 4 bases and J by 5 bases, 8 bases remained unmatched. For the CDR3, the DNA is TGCAGCGTTGTGGGAGGGATAGGGCACAATGAGCAGTTCTTC. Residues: CSVVGGIGHNEQFF.

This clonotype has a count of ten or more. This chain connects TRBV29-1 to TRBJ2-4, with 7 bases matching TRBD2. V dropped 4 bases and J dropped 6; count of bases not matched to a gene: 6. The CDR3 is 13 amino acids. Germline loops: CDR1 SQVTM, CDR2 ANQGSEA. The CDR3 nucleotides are TGCAGCGTTGTAGGTCCGGGAGGAAACATTCAGTACTTC. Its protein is CSVVGPGGNIQYF. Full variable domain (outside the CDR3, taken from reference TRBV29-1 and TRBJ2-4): SAVISQKPSRDICQRGTSLTIQCQVDSQVTMMFWYRQQPGQSLTLIATANQGSEATYESGFVIDKFPISRPNLTFSTLTVSNMSPEDSSIYLCSVVGPGGNIQYFGAGTRLSVL.

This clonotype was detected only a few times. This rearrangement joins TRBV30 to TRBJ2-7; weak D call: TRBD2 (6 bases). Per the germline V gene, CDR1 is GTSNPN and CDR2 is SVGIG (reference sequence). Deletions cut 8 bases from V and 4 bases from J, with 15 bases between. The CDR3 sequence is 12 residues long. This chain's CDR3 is CAGGTTAYEQYF. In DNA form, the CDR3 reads TGTGCCGGGGGGACGACAGCATACGAGCAGTACTTC.

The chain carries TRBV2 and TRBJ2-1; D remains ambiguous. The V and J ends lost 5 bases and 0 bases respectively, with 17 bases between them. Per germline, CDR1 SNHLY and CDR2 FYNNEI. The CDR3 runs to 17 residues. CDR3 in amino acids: CASSPREAQSSYNEQFF. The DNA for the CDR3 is TGTGCCAGCAGTCCCCGAGAGGCACAGTCCTCCTACAATGAGCAGTTCTTC.

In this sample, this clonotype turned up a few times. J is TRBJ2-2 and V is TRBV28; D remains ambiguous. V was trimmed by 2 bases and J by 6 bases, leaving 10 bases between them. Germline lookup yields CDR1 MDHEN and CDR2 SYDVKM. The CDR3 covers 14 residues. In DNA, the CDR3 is TGTGCCAGCAGTTTAATCTTGTCCGCCGGGGAGCTGTTTTTT. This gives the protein CASSLILSAGELFF.